This is a list of T cell receptor beta chains from one sample in a study of PD-L1 blockade in urothelial cancer. Profiling relied on immunoSEQ multiplex PCR, and the TCRdb table lists in-frame clones only, not all of them. The sample shows around 86,000 clones, around four fifths of them seen only once. The sample in question was PBMCs, obtained around atezolizumab (anti-PD-L1) treatment. The origin of the receptors is a man aged 35 to 55 with urothelial cancer. Each CDR3 is given with its conserved first and last residue. D genes are given only for firm matches.

v_gene	d_gene	CDR3aa
TRBV19	NA	CASTHTGRGNYGYTF
TRBV27	NA	CASSPMGSKGFEGQFF
TRBV2	NA	CASSPRLGETQYF
TRBV5-1	TRBD1	CASRPGQVWETQYF
TRBV7-7	TRBD2	CASSPTLAGEQFF
TRBV28	TRBD1	CASSPRTGINQNTEAFF
TRBV5-4	NA	CASSSDRDYGYTF
TRBV7-2	NA	CASSLAADQPQHF
TRBV9	TRBD1	CASSPRTGRGNTEAFF
TRBV28	TRBD1	CASTGTGLREQYF
TRBV5-1	TRBD1	CASRTGTGNSYEQYF
TRBV19	NA	CASNDPGGARSGANVLTF
TRBV28	NA	CASTAPRGQGAYEQYF
TRBV4-3	TRBD2	CASSQEGLAGLSTDTQYF
TRBV29-1	NA	CSAQNMNTEAFF
TRBV9	NA	CASSASDGANYGYTF
TRBV6-1	TRBD1	CASTPTGDYTQYF
TRBV28	TRBD1	CASSDARDRVYEQYF
TRBV27	TRBD2	CASSLGGLVEQYF
TRBV30	TRBD1	CAWSEPGGGRNTIYF
TRBV29-1	NA	CSVADRPMNTEAFF
TRBV7-2	NA	CASSLYSYEQYF
TRBV7-9	NA	CASSSYRETNEKLFF
TRBV5-4	NA	CASSRGLTEAFF